The clone carrying this TCR beta chain has ten or more counts. Antigen: not known. The sample originates from a study of T cells in Graves' hyperthyroidism and ophthalmopathy. Study-wide results and caveats: Blood samples included most of the expanded thyroid clonotypes exceeding 0.001.

Researchers amplified the TCR beta CDR3 regions from RNA transcripts. In the first-round RT-PCR of the TCR CDR3, the HTBI primer set was used. One entry per CDR3 protein results from TCRdb running MiXCR on the multiplex PCR reads. The sample has approximately 720,000 distinct CDR3 sequences; 15% to 20% are singletons. Patients aged 18 to 65 with hyperthyroidism were newly diagnosed, with duration under 2 months. Exclusion of patients followed from uncontrolled infection, other autoimmune disease, pregnancy or lactation. From around 11 ml of fresh peripheral blood, PBMCs were isolated. The CDR3 loop spans 13 amino acids. Deletions cut 5 bases from V and 4 bases from J, with 11 bases between. Germline CDR1 is SGHVS and CDR2 is FQNEAQ.

The sample consisted of blood. The rearrangement joins TRBV7-8 to TRBJ1-2, with no clear D. The receptor comes from a woman in her fifties or sixties with Graves' hyperthyroidism that later progressed to Graves' ophthalmopathy. Here the CDR3 reads CASSARLSYGYTF. The CDR3 DNA sequence: TGTGCCAGCAGCGCCAGACTGTCCTATGGCTACACCTTC. Using reference TRBV7-8 and TRBJ1-2 for the parts outside the CDR3, the full variable domain is GAGVSQSPRYKVAKRGQDVALRCDPISGHVSLFWYQQALGQGPEFLTYFQNEAQLDKSGLPSDRFFAERPEGSVSTLKIQRTQQEDSAVYLCASSARLSYGYTFGSGTRLTVV.